Following are 20 T cell receptor beta chains from one sample sequenced in a study of shared clonotypes between healthy human individuals. Here immunoSEQ multiplex PCR was the method, and the copy in TCRdb shows in-frame clones only, minus some. Of over a million clones in the sample, about 75% were seen once. Sequenced: memory CD4+ T cells sorted from blood. Described subset: CD45RA-negative fraction. All receptors derive from a man between 18 and 29 years old in good health.

The chain carries TRBV30 and TRBJ2-2; 9 bases align to TRBD1. Unmatched junction bases numbered 0, after V lost 5 bases and J lost 5 bases. The CDR3 totals 12 residues. Germline V lookup: CDR1 GTSNPN, CDR2 SVGIG (reference sequence). CDR3 protein: CAWGTGTGELFF. The CDR3 DNA sequence: TGTGCCTGGGGGACAGGGACCGGGGAGCTGTTTTTT.

The chain is built from TRBV7-6 and TRBJ2-5, with D possibly matching TRBD2 (5 bases). V lost 3 bases to trimming and J lost 1 base, with 15 bases between them. This CDR3 comprises 16 residues. Per the germline V gene, CDR1 is SGHVS and CDR2 is FNYEAQ. The CDR3, as DNA: TGTGCCAGCAGCTTGGGTCCCGGGGTGGGCCAAGAGACCCAGTACTTC. As protein: CASSLGPGVGQETQYF.

This clone was detected once. V gene TRBV18 combines with J gene TRBJ2-1; TRBD2 matches 13 bases. Germline lookup yields CDR1 KGHSH and CDR2 LQKENI. V lost 5 bases, J lost 8 bases, and 6 bases stayed unmatched. The CDR3 extends over 15 amino acids. CDR3 in amino acids: CASSETSGGPHEQFF. The CDR3 DNA sequence: TGTGCCAGCTCAGAGACTAGCGGGGGGCCCCATGAGCAGTTCTTC.

J is TRBJ1-6 and V is TRBV11-2; perhaps TRBD1 as D (5 bases). Germline loops: CDR1 SGHAT, CDR2 FQNNGV. Between the trimmed V and J ends, which lost 2 bases and 7 bases, there was a span of 6 bases. CDR3 length equals 13 residues. The CDR3 coding sequence is TGTGCCAGCAGCTTATCAGGGAATTCACCCCTCCACTTT. Translating gives CASSLSGNSPLHF.

Only one count was recorded for this clone. The V call is TRBV28, the J call TRBJ1-3, with 9 positions matching TRBD1. The CDR3 extends over 16 amino acids. V lost 6 bases to trimming and J lost 4 bases; unmatched junction nucleotides: 10. Germline values: CDR1 MDHEN, CDR2 SYDVKM. CDR3 sequence (DNA): TGTGCCAGCAGAAGGACGACAGGGGGAGGCGGAAACACCATATATTTT. As protein: CASRRTTGGGGNTIYF.

V is TRBV5-6 and J is TRBJ2-3, with D possibly being TRBD2 (6 bases). CDR1 is SGHDT, CDR2 YYEEEE, per germline. The CDR3 is made up of 16 amino acids. V was cut by 3 bases and J by 2 bases, with 16 bases left in between. CDR3 bases: TGTGCCAGCAGCTCTACCGGGACTCAAGTCACAGATACGCAGTATTTT. It is translated as CASSSTGTQVTDTQYF. Based on the CDR3 plus reference TRBV5-6 and TRBJ2-3, the full variable domain is DAGVTQSPTHLIKTRGQQVTLRCSPKSGHDTVSWYQQALGQGPQFIFQYYEEEERQRGNFPDRFSGHQFPNYSSELNVNALLLGDSALYLCASSSTGTQVTDTQYFGPGTRLTVL.

This clone was detected only once. This chain connects TRBV2 to TRBJ2-7; 7 nucleotides line up with TRBD1. Germline values: CDR1 SNHLY, CDR2 FYNNEI. V lost 3 bases to trimming and J lost 2 bases; unmatched junction nucleotides: 10. This CDR3 is built from 16 residues. CDR3 coding DNA: TGTGCCAGCAGTGACCGACAGGGAGAGGGCCCCTACGAGCAGTACTTC. Translating it yields CASSDRQGEGPYEQYF.

The chain carries TRBV29-1 and TRBJ1-2; weak D call: TRBD1 (5 bases). The CDR3 spans 13 residues. CDR1 is SQVTM and CDR2 is ANQGSEA in the germline V gene. Between the trimmed V and J ends, which lost 6 bases and 4 bases, there was a span of 15 bases. In nucleotides, the CDR3 is TGCAGCGTGGGACCAGCCTATGGCTATGGCTACACCTTC. This codes for CSVGPAYGYGYTF.

This chain connects TRBV6-1 to TRBJ2-1; TRBD2 is a possible D gene (5 bases). V lost 10 bases, J lost 8 bases, and 21 bases lay in between. Germline CDR1 MNHNS, CDR2 SASEGT. The CDR3 consists of 14 residues. This CDR3 reads CATLSGFYADEQFF. CDR3 DNA: TGTGCCACCCTCAGCGGATTTTACGCCGATGAGCAGTTCTTC.

The chain links TRBV7-3 to TRBJ2-7; no definite D call. Trimming stripped 0 bases from V and 6 bases from J, with 21 bases between. This CDR3 is built from 17 residues. Germline lookup yields CDR1 SGHTA and CDR2 FQGTGA. The CDR3 coding sequence is TGTGCCAGCAGCTTAACGTTGCCAGCACATCCTTACAGCGAGCAGTACTTC. The encoded protein is CASSLTLPAHPYSEQYF.

In its sample, this clone was seen a few times. The chain's CDR3 is CASSRDNPYEQYF. CDR3 DNA sequence: TGTGCCAGCAGCCGAGACAACCCCTACGAGCAGTACTTC. V is TRBV5-5 and J is TRBJ2-7, with no clear D. The CDR3 is 13 residues long. The V and J ends lost 4 bases and 2 bases respectively, with 10 bases between them. Germline V gives CDR1 SGHKS, CDR2 YYEKEE (reference sequence).

The chain combines TRBV19 with TRBJ2-7; 11 bases fit TRBD1. V was clipped by 2 bases and J by 3 bases; unmatched bases: 3. From germline, CDR1 is LNHDA and CDR2 SQIVND (reference sequence). The CDR3 totals 15 residues. DNA of the CDR3: TGTGCCAGTAGTATATCCGGGACAGGGGGCTACGAGCAGTACTTC. This sequence encodes CASSISGTGGYEQYF.

This clone appeared a single time. The rearrangement links TRBV9 to TRBJ1-6; D remains unclear. The CDR3 totals 15 residues. The V gene lost 3 bases and the J gene lost 6 bases, with 13 bases spanning the gap. The germline V gene has CDR1 SGDLS and CDR2 YYNGEE. As DNA, the CDR3 is TGTGCCAGCAGCGAGATGACTCGGGGTAATTCACCCCTCCACTTT. It encodes CASSEMTRGNSPLHF. Filled out from reference TRBV9 and TRBJ1-6, the complete variable domain reads DSGVTQTPKHLITATGQRVTLRCSPRSGDLSVYWYQQSLDQGLQFLIQYYNGEERAKGNILERFSAQQFPDLHSELNLSSLELGDSALYFCASSEMTRGNSPLHFGNGTRLTVT.

In regard to this clone: Compared with germline, one end of the junction differs, possibly owing to a read error. This chain connects TRBV5-6 to TRBJ2-7; weak D call: TRBD2 (6 bases). This CDR3 is built from 15 residues. The germline gives CDR1 SGHDT, CDR2 YYEEEE. As DNA, the CDR3 is TGTGCCACCAGCCACGGGGGTCCCTCTGACTACGAGCAGTACTTC. It codes for CATSHGGPSDYEQYF. Using reference TRBV5-6 and TRBJ2-7 for the parts outside the CDR3, the full variable domain is DAGVTQSPTHLIKTRGQQVTLRCSPKSGHDTVSWYQQALGQGPQFIFQYYEEEERQRGNFPDRFSGHQFPNYSSELNVNALLLGDSALYLCATSHGGPSDYEQYFGPGTRLTVT.

This chain links TRBV18 with TRBJ2-3; D is unresolved. V lost 2 bases, J lost 9 bases, and 9 bases lay in between. The germline CDR1 and CDR2 sequences are KGHSH and LQKENI. The CDR3 has 12 residues. Here the CDR3 reads CASSPDLGTQYF. The DNA for the CDR3 is TGTGCCAGCTCACCAGACTTAGGGACGCAGTATTTT. Full variable domain (outside the CDR3, taken from reference TRBV18 and TRBJ2-3): NAGVMQNPRHLVRRRGQEARLRCSPMKGHSHVYWYRQLPEEGLKFMVYLQKENIIDESGMPKERFSAEFPKEGPSILRIQQVVRGDSAAYFCASSPDLGTQYFGPGTRLTVL.

This clone came up once. Other DNA sequences of this sample code for an identical CDR3. The V call is TRBV4-1, the J call TRBJ1-5; tentative D call: TRBD1 (5 bases). The CDR3 extends over 13 amino acids. CDR1 is MGHRA and CDR2 is YSYEKL in the germline V gene. The V end was cut by 0 bases, the J end by 7 bases, with 7 bases between. The CDR3 sequence: CASSQDRGQPQHF. CDR3 coding DNA: TGCGCCAGCAGCCAAGATAGGGGCCAGCCCCAGCATTTT.

The chain employs TRBV4-1 and TRBJ2-7; 7 bases are a match to TRBD1. With 5 bases clipped from V and 1 base from J, the junction kept 11 bases outside the gene matches. The germline V gene encodes CDR1 MGHRA and CDR2 YSYEKL. CDR3 length: 16 residues. CDR3 in DNA: TGCGCCAGCAGCACGACGACAGGGTTTTTATCCTACGAGCAGTACTTC. Its protein is CASSTTTGFLSYEQYF.

The gene calls are TRBV18 and TRBJ2-5; tentatively, D is TRBD1 (6 bases). This CDR3 region has 15 residues. With 6 bases removed from V and 0 bases from J, the gap between germline ends came to 14 bases. Germline CDR1 and CDR2: KGHSH and LQKENI. In nucleotides, the CDR3 is TGTGCCAGCTCCCCGCGGACAGAGTACCAAGAGACCCAGTACTTC. Its translation: CASSPRTEYQETQYF.

The chain uses TRBV5-4 and TRBJ2-3, with D perhaps being TRBD1 or TRBD2 (5 bases each). The V gene lost 3 bases and the J gene lost 4 bases, with 9 bases spanning the gap. CDR1 SGHNT and CDR2 YYREEE come from the germline V gene (reference sequence). CDR3 length: 13 residues. The CDR3 coding sequence is TGTGCCAGCAGCTCCCGAGGGGCAGATACGCAGTATTTT. This encodes CASSSRGADTQYF.

V usage is TRBV7-3 and J usage is TRBJ2-1, with TRBD2 identical over 9 bases. After removal of 5 bases from V and 11 bases from J, the junction contained 10 bases not matched to a gene. The CDR3 spans 14 residues. Germline CDR1 is SGHTA and CDR2 is FQGTGA. CDR3 in amino acids: CASSLSGGDLKQFF. Written as DNA, the CDR3 is TGTGCCAGCAGCCTTAGCGGGGGCGACTTAAAGCAGTTCTTC.